One sample yielded the 23 T cell receptor beta chains listed below, sequenced in a study of blood T cell repertoires in COVID-19. Generated by immunoSEQ multiplex PCR, the TCRdb table keeps only in-frame clones and is missing some. The sample lists approximately 120,000 clones, around nine tenths occurring once. The sequenced sample consisted of peripheral blood. These receptors came from a woman older than 75 with acute or convalescent COVID-19.

The chain employs TRBV19 and TRBJ1-2; 8 bases agree with TRBD1. Germline values: CDR1 LNHDA, CDR2 SQIVND (reference sequence). The CDR3 totals 13 residues. With 6 bases clipped from V and 5 bases from J, the junction kept 5 bases outside the gene matches. CDR3 residues: CASSATGEYGYTF. CDR3 in DNA: TGTGCCAGTAGCGCGACAGGGGAATATGGCTACACCTTC.

J is TRBJ2-7 and V is TRBV5-1; 9 nucleotides line up with TRBD2. The CDR3 covers 16 residues. The germline V gene encodes CDR1 SGHRS and CDR2 YFSETQ. The J segment lost 5 bases and the V segment lost 0 bases, leaving 9 bases of the junction unmatched. The CDR3 spells CASSLGPLAGNDEQYF. As DNA, the CDR3 is TGCGCCAGCAGCTTGGGGCCCCTAGCGGGGAACGACGAGCAGTACTTC.

The chain recombines TRBV18 with TRBJ2-5; D perhaps matches TRBD2 (6 bases). This CDR3 has 13 residues. Trimming removed 8 bases at V and 1 base at J, with 11 bases between. Germline CDR1 reads KGHSH; CDR2 reads LQKENI. CDR3 residues: CASAWDFQETQYF. CDR3 in DNA: TGTGCCAGCGCCTGGGACTTCCAAGAGACCCAGTACTTC.

The chain links TRBV7-2 to TRBJ1-4; 7 bases match TRBD1. The CDR3 consists of 15 residues. Germline V gene lookup returns CDR1 SGHTA and CDR2 FQGNSA. With V trimmed by 5 bases and J by 8 bases, 11 bases remained unmatched. The CDR3 DNA reads TGTGCCAGCAGCGTTACCACAGGGGTATGGGAAAAACTGTTTTTT. The encoded protein is CASSVTTGVWEKLFF.

The chain has TRBV7-2 and TRBJ2-7; D not resolved. Germline V gives CDR1 SGHTA, CDR2 FQGNSA. The CDR3 has 14 residues. Trimming took off 5 bases at V and 1 base at J, with 12 bases between the two ends. CDR3 nucleotide sequence: TGTGCCAGCAGCAGCCGTTTCTCTTCCTACGAGCAGTACTTC. Residues: CASSSRFSSYEQYF.

The chain has TRBV29-1 and TRBJ2-1; the match to TRBD1 covers 9 bases. Germline lookup yields CDR1 SQVTM and CDR2 ANQGSEA. With V trimmed by 7 bases and J by 5 bases, 12 bases remained unmatched. This CDR3 has 15 residues. The CDR3 loop is CSGGRTGVSNNEQFF. In nucleotides, the CDR3 is TGCAGCGGGGGTCGGACAGGGGTTTCGAACAATGAGCAGTTCTTC.

This rearrangement joins TRBV24-1 to TRBJ2-2; 8 nucleotides line up with TRBD2. Germline V gene data show CDR1 as KGHDR and CDR2 as SFDVKD. CDR3 length: 15 residues. J was trimmed by 5 bases and V by 3 bases; bases with no gene match: 4. This CDR3 is CATSDPSGPTGELFF. In DNA, the CDR3 is TGTGCCACCAGTGATCCTAGCGGGCCGACCGGGGAGCTGTTTTTT.

The chain has TRBV6-5 and TRBJ1-4, with TRBD1 matching 8 bases. Trimming removed 2 bases from V and 8 bases from J; junction bases left unmatched: 10. The CDR3 totals 16 residues. In germline, CDR1 is MNHEY, CDR2 SVGAGI. Written as DNA, the CDR3 is TGTGCCAGCAGTTACAGTAGGGCAGGGGGCGGGGAAAAACTGTTTTTT. Its protein is CASSYSRAGGGEKLFF.

The CDR3 nucleotides are TGTGCCAGCAGCCGGGACAGGAACACTGAAGCTTTCTTT. It yields the protein CASSRDRNTEAFF. V and J are TRBV7-9 and TRBJ1-1, with TRBD1 matching over 7 bases. Germline V gene sequence: CDR1 SEHNR, CDR2 FQNEAQ (reference sequence). The CDR3 has 13 residues. V was pared by 5 bases and J by 1 base, with 1 base of the junction left unmatched.

The rearrangement joins TRBV6-6 to TRBJ1-5; 7 nucleotides match TRBD1. Germline CDR1 MNHNY, CDR2 SVGAGI (reference sequence). CDR3 size: 13 residues. The junction had 4 bases not matched to a gene; V was cut back by 4 bases and J by 7 bases. CDR3 sequence (DNA): TGTGCCAGCAGTTCCCAGGGGGGACAGCCCCAGCATTTT. Encoded protein: CASSSQGGQPQHF.

V is TRBV6-5 and J is TRBJ1-6; weak D call: TRBD1 (5 bases). V was shortened by 8 bases and J by 8 bases, with 19 bases between the two germline ends. The CDR3 is made up of 15 amino acids. Germline V gene lookup returns CDR1 MNHEY and CDR2 SVGAGI. In DNA form, the CDR3 reads TGTGCCAGCCGGCCAAACTCGGGACTTTATTCACCCCTCCACTTT. Its translation is CASRPNSGLYSPLHF.

The rearrangement uses TRBV15 and TRBJ1-2, with D uncertain. Germline loops: CDR1 LNHNV, CDR2 YYDKDF (reference sequence). V gave up 6 bases and J gave up 7 bases, with 12 bases separating them. The CDR3 has 12 amino acids. This chain's CDR3 is CATSPATGGYTF. Here the CDR3 DNA reads TGTGCCACCAGTCCGGCGACGGGTGGCTACACCTTC.

This clone was observed a few times. The chain links TRBV4-2 to TRBJ1-4, with D hard to call. CDR3 length: 14 amino acids. V was shortened by 3 bases and J by 5 bases, with 10 bases between the two germline ends. The germline V gene has CDR1 LGHNA and CDR2 YNFKEQ. CDR3 region: CASSQVSVNEKLFF. CDR3 coding DNA: TGTGCCAGCAGCCAGGTGTCAGTAAATGAAAAACTGTTTTTT.

The J gene is TRBJ2-7, the V gene TRBV10-3; 8 nucleotides match TRBD2. The CDR3 spans 13 residues. V lost 6 bases, J lost 6 bases, and 7 bases stayed unmatched. The germline CDR1 and CDR2 sequences are ENHRY and SYGVKD. Written as DNA, the CDR3 is TGTGCCATCAGGCGGGAGGCCTCCGGCGAGCAGTACTTC. It encodes CAIRREASGEQYF.

This sequence joins TRBV2 and TRBJ1-1, with D unclear. V lost 6 bases, J lost 1 base, and 6 bases lay in between. Germline loops: CDR1 SNHLY, CDR2 FYNNEI. This CDR3 spans 12 amino acids. The chain's CDR3 is CASRAGNTEAFF. The CDR3 DNA reads as TGTGCCAGCAGAGCAGGGAACACTGAAGCTTTCTTT. The variable domain in full, with the rest retrieved from reference TRBV2 and TRBJ1-1, is EPEVTQTPSHQVTQMGQEVILRCVPISNHLYFYWYRQILGQKVEFLVSFYNNEISEKSEIFDDQFSVERPDGSNFTLKIRSTKLEDSAMYFCASRAGNTEAFFGQGTRLTVV.

This rearrangement joins TRBV11-2 to TRBJ1-3; the D is unclear. V dropped 5 bases and J dropped 7 bases, with 12 bases sitting between them. The CDR3 extends over 13 amino acids. The germline CDR1 and CDR2 sequences are SGHAT and FQNNGV. The CDR3 coding sequence is TGTGCCAGCAGCCTACACGGAGGGAACACCATATATTTT. This translates into CASSLHGGNTIYF. Using reference TRBV11-2 and TRBJ1-3 for the parts outside the CDR3, the full variable domain is EAGVAQSPRYKIIEKRQSVAFWCNPISGHATLYWYQQILGQGPKLLIQFQNNGVVDDSQLPKDRFSAERLKGVDSTLKIQPAKLEDSAVYLCASSLHGGNTIYFGEGSWLTVV.

V gene TRBV19 combines with J gene TRBJ2-1, with D unresolved. The CDR3 totals 10 residues. Germline assignment: CDR1 LNHDA and CDR2 SQIVND (reference sequence). V dropped 8 bases and J dropped 15 bases, with 14 bases sitting between them. The CDR3 sequence: CASASTGRFF. CDR3 DNA sequence: TGTGCCAGTGCGTCTACTGGGCGGTTCTTC.

The chain links TRBV5-1 to TRBJ2-1; no reliable D call. Germline assignment: CDR1 SGHRS and CDR2 YFSETQ. This CDR3 region has 16 residues. V shed 4 bases and J shed 0 bases, with 14 bases lying between them. CDR3 protein: CASSPPLPSSYNEQFF. The CDR3 bases are TGCGCCAGCAGCCCACCTTTGCCGAGCTCCTACAATGAGCAGTTCTTC.

The chain employs TRBV6-2 or TRBV6-3 and TRBJ1-4; 8 positions match TRBD1. This CDR3 is 14 amino acids long. Unmatched junction bases numbered 6, after V lost 5 bases and J lost 7 bases. CDR1 and CDR2 (germline): MNHEY, SVGEGT. CDR3 bases: TGTGCCAGCAGTAGACAGGGGACGACTGAAAAACTGTTTTTT. Translation: CASSRQGTTEKLFF.

This clone was recorded once. The V gene is TRBV7-9, the J gene TRBJ1-1; 7 bases fit TRBD1. CDR1 SEHNR and CDR2 FQNEAQ come from the germline V gene (reference sequence). J gave up 4 bases and V 1 base, and 3 bases lay outside the gene matches. The CDR3 covers 14 residues. The CDR3 is CASSLVGGGTEAFF. The CDR3 region has the DNA TGTGCCAGCAGCTTAGTAGGGGGCGGCACTGAAGCTTTCTTT.

V is TRBV27 and J is TRBJ1-2, with TRBD1 matching 7 bases. CDR3 size: 13 residues. Germline V CDR1 and CDR2: MNHEY, SMNVEV (reference sequence). J gave up 4 bases and V 4 bases, and 3 bases lay outside the gene matches. CDR3 region: CASSYRGGYGYTF. The CDR3 DNA is TGTGCCAGCAGTTACAGGGGAGGCTATGGCTACACCTTC.

This rearrangement joins TRBV6-5 to TRBJ2-7; 12 nucleotides line up with TRBD2. V lost 7 bases, J lost 5 bases, and 3 bases stayed unmatched. Germline V gene data show CDR1 as MNHEY and CDR2 as SVGAGI. This CDR3 has 13 amino acids. CDR3 loop: CASTRTSGNEQYF. The CDR3 nucleotides read TGTGCCAGCACCAGGACTAGCGGGAACGAGCAGTACTTC.

The chain has TRBV18 and TRBJ1-5; perhaps TRBD1 as D (5 bases). The CDR3 runs 13 residues. Deletions cut 4 bases from V and 6 bases from J, with 10 bases between. Germline loops: CDR1 KGHSH, CDR2 LQKENI. This CDR3 is CASSQGMGQPQHF. In DNA, the CDR3 is TGTGCCAGCTCACAGGGGATGGGTCAGCCCCAGCATTTT. The entire variable domain, with the rest obtained from reference TRBV18 and TRBJ1-5, is as follows: NAGVMQNPRHLVRRRGQEARLRCSPMKGHSHVYWYRQLPEEGLKFMVYLQKENIIDESGMPKERFSAEFPKEGPSILRIQQVVRGDSAAYFCASSQGMGQPQHFGDGTRLSIL.